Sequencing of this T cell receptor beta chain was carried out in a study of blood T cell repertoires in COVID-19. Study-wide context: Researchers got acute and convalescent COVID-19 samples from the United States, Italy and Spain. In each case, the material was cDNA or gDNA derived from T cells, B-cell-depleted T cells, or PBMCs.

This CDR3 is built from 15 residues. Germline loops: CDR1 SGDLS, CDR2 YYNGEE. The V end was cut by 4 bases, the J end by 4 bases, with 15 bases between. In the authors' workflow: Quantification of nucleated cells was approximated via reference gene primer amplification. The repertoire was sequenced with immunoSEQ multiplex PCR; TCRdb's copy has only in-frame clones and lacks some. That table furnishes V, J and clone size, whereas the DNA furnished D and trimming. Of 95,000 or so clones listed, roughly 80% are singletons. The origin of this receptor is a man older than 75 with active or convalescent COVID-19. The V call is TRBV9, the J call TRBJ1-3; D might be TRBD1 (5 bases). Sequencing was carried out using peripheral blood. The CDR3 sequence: CASSPRAASGNTIYF. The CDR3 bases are TGTGCCAGCAGCCCCAGGGCAGCCTCCGGAAACACCATATATTTT.